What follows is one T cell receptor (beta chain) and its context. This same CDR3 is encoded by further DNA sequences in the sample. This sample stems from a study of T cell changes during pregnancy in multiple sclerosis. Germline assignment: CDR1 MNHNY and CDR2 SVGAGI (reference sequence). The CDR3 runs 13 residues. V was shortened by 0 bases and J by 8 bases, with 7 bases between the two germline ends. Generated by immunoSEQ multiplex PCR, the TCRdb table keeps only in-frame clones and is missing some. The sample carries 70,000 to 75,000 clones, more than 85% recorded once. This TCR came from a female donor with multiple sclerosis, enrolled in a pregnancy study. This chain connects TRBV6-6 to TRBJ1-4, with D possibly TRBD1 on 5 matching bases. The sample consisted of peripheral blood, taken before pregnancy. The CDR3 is CASSYSRQEKLFF. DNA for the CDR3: TGTGCCAGCAGTTACTCAAGACAGGAAAAACTGTTTTTT.